These 14 T cell receptor beta chains share one sample of origin, sequenced in a study of T cell responses to AZD1222 COVID-19 vaccine. Some clones are missing from TCRdb's copy, which holds only in-frame ones; the method was immunoSEQ multiplex PCR. The table records roughly 87,000 clones, approximately 89% of them present only once. Sequencing used peripheral blood, obtained 28 days after the second AZD1222 dose. These TCRs come from an adult who received the AZD1222 COVID-19 vaccine.

The J gene is TRBJ1-2, the V gene TRBV4-1; 7 nucleotides match TRBD1. Germline CDR1 reads MGHRA; CDR2 reads YSYEKL. The V and J ends lost 4 bases and 1 base, in that order; junction bases with no gene match: 12. The CDR3 covers 17 residues. CDR3 nucleotide sequence: TGCGCCAGCAGCCGTACGGGACAGCGCCAAAGTAACTATGGCTACACCTTC. Residues: CASSRTGQRQSNYGYTF.

This chain uses TRBV18 with TRBJ1-1; D remains unclear. The CDR3 totals 13 residues. V shed 3 bases and J shed 0 bases, with 5 bases lying between them. Germline values: CDR1 KGHSH, CDR2 LQKENI. For the CDR3, the DNA is TGTGCCAGCTCACCTAATTTGAACACTGAAGCTTTCTTT. Its protein product is CASSPNLNTEAFF.

The chain uses TRBV12-3 or TRBV12-4 and TRBJ2-6; D gene uncertain. The V end was cut by 8 bases, the J end by 1 base, with 3 bases between. This CDR3 is built from 12 residues. In nucleotides, the CDR3 is TGTGCCAGCGGTTCTGGGGCCAACGTCCTGACTTTC. As protein: CASGSGANVLTF.

The rearrangement links TRBV7-9 to TRBJ1-6, with D possibly being TRBD1 (5 bases). V lost 7 bases, J lost 7 bases, and 11 bases lay in between. Germline V gives CDR1 SEHNR, CDR2 FQNEAQ (reference sequence). This CDR3 comprises 13 residues. CDR3 protein: CASNDSRNSPLHF. CDR3 nucleotides: TGTGCCAGCAACGACAGTAGGAATTCACCCCTCCACTTT. Full variable domain (outside the CDR3, taken from reference TRBV7-9 and TRBJ1-6): DTGVSQNPRHKITKRGQNVTFRCDPISEHNRLYWYRQTLGQGPEFLTYFQNEAQLEKSRLLSDRFSAERPKGSFSTLEIQRTEQGDSAMYLCASNDSRNSPLHFGNGTRLTVT.

The rearrangement uses TRBV27 and TRBJ1-1, with a weak D call TRBD1 (5 bases). The CDR3 has 17 amino acids. In germline, CDR1 is MNHEY, CDR2 SMNVEV (reference sequence). With 5 bases removed from V and 0 bases from J, the gap between germline ends came to 19 bases. The CDR3 DNA is TGTGCCAGCAGTCGACAGTTGTGGAAGTGTGTGAACACTGAAGCTTTCTTT. It codes for CASSRQLWKCVNTEAFF.

V and J are TRBV19 and TRBJ1-5; possibly TRBD1 for D (5 bases). CDR3 length: 16 residues. Germline V gene sequence: CDR1 LNHDA, CDR2 SQIVND (reference sequence). Trimming pared 3 bases from V and 3 bases from J, leaving 15 bases between. This chain's CDR3 is CASSILTKGVNQPQHF. Here the CDR3 DNA reads TGTGCCAGTAGTATCTTAACAAAAGGGGTCAATCAGCCCCAGCATTTT.

The chain uses TRBV3-1 (or the pseudogene TRBV3-2) and TRBJ2-3, with D unresolved. The CDR3 totals 15 residues. V gave up 4 bases and J gave up 2 bases, with 13 bases separating them. Per the germline V gene, CDR1 is LGHDT and CDR2 is YNNKEL (reference sequence). The CDR3 DNA follows: TGTGCCAGCAGCCTCGTCGGATATAACACAGATACGCAGTATTTT. This translates into CASSLVGYNTDTQYF.

The V and J genes are TRBV2 and TRBJ2-2, with a weak D call TRBD1 (5 bases). This CDR3 contains 15 residues. Deletions cut 8 bases from V and 7 bases from J, with 20 bases between. CDR1 and CDR2 (germline): SNHLY, FYNNEI. The DNA of the CDR3 is TGTGCCAGCGTCCCCGAAGGGGTAGTAATCGGGGAGCTGTTTTTT. Protein sequence: CASVPEGVVIGELFF.

The chain recombines TRBV5-1 with TRBJ1-4, with unresolved D. The V end was cut by 6 bases, the J end by 0 bases, with 9 bases between. The CDR3 covers 14 residues. Germline assignment: CDR1 SGHRS and CDR2 YFSETQ. The CDR3 DNA sequence: TGCGCCAGCACGAGTGGGACAACTAATGAAAAACTGTTTTTT. Its translation: CASTSGTTNEKLFF.

The rearrangement uses TRBV19 and TRBJ1-5, with 8 bases fitting TRBD1. V was clipped by 7 bases and J by 3 bases; unmatched bases: 8. The CDR3 consists of 15 residues. Germline values: CDR1 LNHDA, CDR2 SQIVND (reference sequence). DNA for the CDR3: TGTGCCAGTACGGACAGGGAATATACCAATCAGCCCCAGCATTTT. It is translated as CASTDREYTNQPQHF.

V is TRBV27 and J is TRBJ1-1, with D unresolved. In germline, CDR1 is MNHEY, CDR2 SMNVEV (reference sequence). The V gene lost 2 bases and the J gene lost 0 bases, with 7 bases spanning the gap. The CDR3 spans 14 residues. CDR3 bases: TGTGCCAGCAGTTTAGGGCGGATGAACACTGAAGCTTTCTTT. Translated: CASSLGRMNTEAFF.

The chain uses TRBV28 and TRBJ1-1; perhaps TRBD1 as D (5 bases). V lost 5 bases and J lost 9, with 16 bases in between. The CDR3 length is 13 residues. The germline CDR1 and CDR2 sequences are MDHEN and SYDVKM. The CDR3 sequence is CASSPTGGIQAFF. Here the CDR3 DNA reads TGTGCCAGCAGTCCCACGGGGGGGATTCAAGCTTTCTTT. Full variable domain (missing parts from reference TRBV28 and TRBJ1-1): DVKVTQSSRYLVKRTGEKVFLECVQDMDHENMFWYRQDPGLGLRLIYFSYDVKMKEKGDIPEGYSVSREKKERFSLILESASTNQTSMYLCASSPTGGIQAFFGQGTRLTVV.

This clone was seen more than once but under ten times. This chain joins TRBV20-1 and TRBJ2-7, with TRBD1 matching 8 bases. V lost 3 bases and J lost 6; bases outside the gene matches: 10. This CDR3 comprises 14 residues. Germline V gene lookup returns CDR1 DFQATT and CDR2 SNEGSKA (reference sequence). CDR3 sequence (DNA): TGCAGTGCTAGTGCAGGGACAGGAATAACCGAGCAGTACTTC. It codes for CSASAGTGITEQYF.

This chain links TRBV12-5 with TRBJ2-2; D is undetermined. Trimming pared 2 bases from V and 5 bases from J, leaving 15 bases between. The V gene's germline CDR1 is LGHNT and CDR2 FRNRAP. This CDR3 has 16 amino acids. CDR3 DNA: TGTGCTAGTGGTTTGACAAGGGATTGGAGAACCGGGGAGCTGTTTTTT. It is translated as CASGLTRDWRTGELFF.